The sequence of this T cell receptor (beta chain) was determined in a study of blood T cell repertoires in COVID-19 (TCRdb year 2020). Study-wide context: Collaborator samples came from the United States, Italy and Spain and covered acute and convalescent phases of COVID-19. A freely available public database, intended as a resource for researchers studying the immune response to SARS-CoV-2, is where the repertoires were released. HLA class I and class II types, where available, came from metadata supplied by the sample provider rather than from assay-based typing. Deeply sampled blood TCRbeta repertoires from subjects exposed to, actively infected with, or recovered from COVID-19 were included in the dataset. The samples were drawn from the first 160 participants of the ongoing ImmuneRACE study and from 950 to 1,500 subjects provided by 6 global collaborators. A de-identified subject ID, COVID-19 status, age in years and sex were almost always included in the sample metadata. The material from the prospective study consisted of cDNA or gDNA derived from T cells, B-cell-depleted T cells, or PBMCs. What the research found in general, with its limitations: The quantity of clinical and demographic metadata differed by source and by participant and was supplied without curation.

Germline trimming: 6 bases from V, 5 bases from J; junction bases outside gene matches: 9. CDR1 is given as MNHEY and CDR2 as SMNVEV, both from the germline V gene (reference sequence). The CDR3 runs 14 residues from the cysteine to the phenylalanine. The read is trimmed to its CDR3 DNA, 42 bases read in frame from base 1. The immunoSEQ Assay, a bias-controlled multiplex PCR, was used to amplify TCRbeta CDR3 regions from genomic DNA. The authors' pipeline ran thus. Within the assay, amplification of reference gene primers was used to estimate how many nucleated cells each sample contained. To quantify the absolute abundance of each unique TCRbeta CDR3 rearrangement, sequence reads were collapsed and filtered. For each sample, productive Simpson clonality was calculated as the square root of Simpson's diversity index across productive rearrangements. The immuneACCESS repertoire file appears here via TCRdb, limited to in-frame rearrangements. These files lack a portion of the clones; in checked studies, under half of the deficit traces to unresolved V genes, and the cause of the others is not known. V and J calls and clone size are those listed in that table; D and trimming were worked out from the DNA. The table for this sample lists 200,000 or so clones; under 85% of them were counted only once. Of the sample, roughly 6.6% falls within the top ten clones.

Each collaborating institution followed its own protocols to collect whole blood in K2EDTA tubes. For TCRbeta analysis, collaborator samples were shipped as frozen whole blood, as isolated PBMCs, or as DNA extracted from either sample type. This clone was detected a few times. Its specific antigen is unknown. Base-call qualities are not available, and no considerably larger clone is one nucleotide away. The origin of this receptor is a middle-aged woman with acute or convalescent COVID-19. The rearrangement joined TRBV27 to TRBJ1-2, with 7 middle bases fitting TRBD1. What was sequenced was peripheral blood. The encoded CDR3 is CASRNRQGRYGYTF. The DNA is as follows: TGTGCCAGCAGGAATCGACAGGGAAGGTATGGCTACACCTTC.